The rows below give T cell receptor beta chains drawn from one sample of a study of post-analysis software for immune sequencing data. TCRdb reprocessed the PCR reads via MiXCR and lists one record per CDR3 protein. The sample has approximately 770,000 distinct CDR3 sequences, about 45% seen once; the top ten hold 4.9%. Source material: blood. The receptors come from a girl aged 10 to 17 with multiple sclerosis. CDR3s include the opening cysteine and the closing phenylalanine or tryptophan. The order of the fields is clone size, D gene, J gene, V gene, CDR3 DNA, CDR3 protein. A D gene is named only where the DNA matches it firmly. Not every row has a clone size; where given, it reads once, few, many or a size class.

size: NA
D: TRBD2
J: TRBJ2-1
V: TRBV20-1
DNA: TGCAGTGCTAGAGGCGATAAGCGGGAACCGTTCTTC
CDR3: CSARGDKREPFF

size: few
D: NA
J: TRBJ1-5
V: TRBV28
DNA: TGTGCCAGCAGTGGATGGCCCCAGCCCCAGCATTTT
CDR3: CASSGWPQPQHF

size: NA
D: TRBD2
J: TRBJ2-1
V: TRBV7-3
DNA: TGTGCCAGCAGCTCGTATGCGGGGCTAGCGGGACCCTACAATGAGCAGTTCTTC
CDR3: CASSSYAGLAGPYNEQFF

size: few
D: TRBD2
J: TRBJ2-7
V: TRBV7-8
DNA: TGTGCCAGCAGCTTCACTAGCGGGACTGCGTGGGAGCAGTACTTC
CDR3: CASSFTSGTAWEQYF

size: many
D: TRBD2
J: TRBJ2-7
V: TRBV20-1
DNA: TGCAGTGCTATTAGCGGGAGGGCCGGGGAGGACGAGCAGTACTTC
CDR3: CSAISGRAGEDEQYF

size: few
D: NA
J: TRBJ1-1
V: TRBV6-2/TRBV6-3
DNA: TGTGCCAGCAGTTACCTCGGGGGACCCCGGAACACTGAAGCTTTCTTT
CDR3: CASSYLGGPRNTEAFF

size: NA
D: NA
J: TRBJ2-3
V: TRBV5-5
DNA: TGTGCCAGCAGCTCACCCGGGGTCCCCACAGATACGCAGTATTTT
CDR3: CASSSPGVPTDTQYF

size: NA
D: NA
J: TRBJ2-7
V: TRBV5-1
DNA: TGCGCCAGCAGCTTGTCCCCTGCAACCCCCTACGAGCAGTACTTC
CDR3: CASSLSPATPYEQYF

size: few
D: NA
J: TRBJ1-2
V: TRBV30
DNA: TGTGCCTGGAGTGTTGGAGGAGGCGAAAAGTTCTATGGCTACACCTTC
CDR3: CAWSVGGGEKFYGYTF

size: NA
D: NA
J: TRBJ1-6
V: TRBV4-3
DNA: TGCGCCAGCAGCCAAGATCCGGGGGGTAATAATTCACCCCTCCACTTT
CDR3: CASSQDPGGNNSPLHF

size: few
D: TRBD1
J: TRBJ1-5
V: TRBV20-1
DNA: TGCAGTGCTAGAGATTTTGGACAGGTTGACGGGCCCCAGCATTTT
CDR3: CSARDFGQVDGPQHF

size: NA
D: TRBD1
J: TRBJ2-7
V: TRBV12-3/TRBV12-4
DNA: TGTGCCAGCAGTTCAGGGGGCCCTCCTTCCGAGCAGTACTTC
CDR3: CASSSGGPPSEQYF

size: NA
D: TRBD1
J: TRBJ1-4
V: TRBV30
DNA: TGTGCCGGCAACAGGGGCTCAACTAATGGAAAACTGTTTTTT
CDR3: CAGNRGSTNGKLFF

size: NA
D: TRBD2
J: TRBJ2-3
V: TRBV7-2
DNA: TGTGCCAGCAGGGGGGCGCTAGCGGGAGTTTCGGATACGCAGTATTTT
CDR3: CASRGALAGVSDTQYF

size: once
D: NA
J: TRBJ2-1
V: TRBV14
DNA: TGTGCCAGCAGCCAGCGGACGGTCTCCTACAATGAGCAGTTCTTC
CDR3: CASSQRTVSYNEQFF

size: few
D: NA
J: TRBJ1-2
V: TRBV7-2
DNA: TGTGCCAGCAGCTCCATCCGAGGGGATCTGGATGGCTACACCTTC
CDR3: CASSSIRGDLDGYTF

size: NA
D: NA
J: TRBJ2-5
V: TRBV4-3
DNA: TGCGCCAGCAGCCCCCGACTGGAGGGGGAGACCCAGTACTTC
CDR3: CASSPRLEGETQYF

size: NA
D: NA
J: TRBJ2-3
V: TRBV20-1
DNA: TGCAGTGTCTCCCAGACGGGAGTGGCAGATACGCAGTATTTT
CDR3: CSVSQTGVADTQYF

size: NA
D: TRBD1
J: TRBJ1-1
V: TRBV29-1
DNA: TGCAGCGTCGGAAGAGACAGGGAGGTGTATGGCACTGAAGCTTTCTTT
CDR3: CSVGRDREVYGTEAFF

size: NA
D: TRBD2
J: TRBJ2-1
V: TRBV5-6
DNA: TGTGCCAGCATCGCTTCGCCTAGCGGGATCTATGAGCAGTTCTTC
CDR3: CASIASPSGIYEQFF

size: once
D: NA
J: TRBJ1-2
V: TRBV27
DNA: TGTGCCAGCAACCTATGGGCGCGGACTCGCGGCTACACCTTC
CDR3: CASNLWARTRGYTF

size: NA
D: TRBD2
J: TRBJ2-5
V: TRBV29-1
DNA: TGCAGCGCCGGCGGGGGTTTTCAAGAGACCCAGTACTTC
CDR3: CSAGGGFQETQYF

size: few
D: TRBD1
J: TRBJ1-2
V: TRBV28
DNA: TGTGCCAGCCGCTCCCATGAGACAGGGGGAGAAGGCTACACCTTC
CDR3: CASRSHETGGEGYTF

size: few
D: NA
J: TRBJ1-5
V: TRBV15
DNA: TGTGCCACCAACAGAGATTCAGGAACCCGCAATCAGCCCCAGCATTTT
CDR3: CATNRDSGTRNQPQHF

size: NA
D: NA
J: TRBJ2-3
V: TRBV4-3
DNA: TGCGCCAGCAGCCAAGACCCTATCGAGGGAGATACGCAGTATTTT
CDR3: CASSQDPIEGDTQYF

size: NA
D: NA
J: TRBJ1-2
V: TRBV20-1
DNA: TGCAGTGCTAGAGGGGGCGTGGATGGCTACACCTTC
CDR3: CSARGGVDGYTF

size: NA
D: NA
J: TRBJ2-1
V: TRBV5-1
DNA: TGCGCCAGCAGCGCGCGGCAACCCCCTGAGCAGTTCTTC
CDR3: CASSARQPPEQFF

size: NA
D: NA
J: TRBJ2-1
V: TRBV24-1
DNA: TGTGCCACCAGTGATCCCTCGCGGGGTGAGCAGTTCTTC
CDR3: CATSDPSRGEQFF

size: NA
D: NA
J: TRBJ2-7
V: TRBV5-1
DNA: TGCGCCAGCGTGGGCCACGAGCAGTACTTC
CDR3: CASVGHEQYF

size: NA
D: NA
J: TRBJ1-1
V: TRBV10-3
DNA: TGTGCCATCAGTGAGCAAAGAACTGAAGCTTTCTTT
CDR3: CAISEQRTEAFF

size: NA
D: TRBD2
J: TRBJ2-7
V: TRBV7-2
DNA: TGTGCCAGCAGCGCGACTAGCGGGAGACGCGAGCAGTACTTC
CDR3: CASSATSGRREQYF

size: few
D: NA
J: TRBJ2-5
V: TRBV6-5
DNA: TGTGCCAGCAGTCCCCTTTTCGTCGGGGGGACCCAGTACTTC
CDR3: CASSPLFVGGTQYF

size: many
D: NA
J: TRBJ2-3
V: TRBV7-2
DNA: TGTGCCAGCAGCCAGGGAGCGTTTACAGATACGCAGTATTTT
CDR3: CASSQGAFTDTQYF

size: few
D: NA
J: TRBJ1-6
V: TRBV10-3
DNA: TGTGCCATCAGTGAGGGAGGGAGAGACTCACCCCTCCACTTT
CDR3: CAISEGGRDSPLHF

size: NA
D: NA
J: TRBJ1-5
V: TRBV7-2
DNA: TGTGCCAGCAGCGAGAGGGGGGGCGGTTTTAGTCAGCCCCAGCATTTT
CDR3: CASSERGGGFSQPQHF

size: NA
D: NA
J: TRBJ1-1
V: TRBV30
DNA: TGTGCCTGGAGTGTAAGGTTGGGCGGCACTGAAGCTTTCTTT
CDR3: CAWSVRLGGTEAFF

size: few
D: TRBD1
J: TRBJ2-7
V: TRBV20-1
DNA: TGCAGTGCTAGAGATGGGACAGGTCCGGACGAGCAGTACTTC
CDR3: CSARDGTGPDEQYF

size: NA
D: NA
J: TRBJ2-3
V: TRBV29-1
DNA: TGCAGCGTTACCTATGATACGCAGTATTTT
CDR3: CSVTYDTQYF

size: NA
D: NA
J: TRBJ1-2
V: TRBV11-3
DNA: TGTGCCAGCAGCCACAGGCCGGGGTTGGGTGGCTACACCTTC
CDR3: CASSHRPGLGGYTF

size: NA
D: NA
J: TRBJ2-1
V: TRBV12-3/TRBV12-4
DNA: TGTGCCAGCAGTGGCACACTTCCCAATGAGCAGTTCTTC
CDR3: CASSGTLPNEQFF

size: NA
D: TRBD1
J: TRBJ2-7
V: TRBV6-5
DNA: TGTGCCAGCAACCCGACAGGGGTGCCCTACGAGCAGTACTTC
CDR3: CASNPTGVPYEQYF

size: NA
D: TRBD2
J: TRBJ2-5
V: TRBV7-3
DNA: TGTGCCAGCAGCGAACGACTAGCGGGACAAGAGACCCAGTACTTC
CDR3: CASSERLAGQETQYF